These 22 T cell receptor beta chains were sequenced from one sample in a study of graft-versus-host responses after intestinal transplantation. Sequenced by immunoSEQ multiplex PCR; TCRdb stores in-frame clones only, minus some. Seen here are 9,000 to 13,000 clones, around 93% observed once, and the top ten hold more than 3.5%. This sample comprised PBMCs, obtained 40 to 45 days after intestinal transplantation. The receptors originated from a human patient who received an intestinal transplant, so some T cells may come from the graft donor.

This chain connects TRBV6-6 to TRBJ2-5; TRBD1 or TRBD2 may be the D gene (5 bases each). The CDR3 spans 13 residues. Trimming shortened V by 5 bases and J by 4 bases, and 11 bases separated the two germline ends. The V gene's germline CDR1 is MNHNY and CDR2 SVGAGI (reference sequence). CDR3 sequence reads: CASSGGGRETQYF. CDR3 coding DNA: TGTGCCAGCAGTGGTGGGGGAAGAGAGACCCAGTACTTC.

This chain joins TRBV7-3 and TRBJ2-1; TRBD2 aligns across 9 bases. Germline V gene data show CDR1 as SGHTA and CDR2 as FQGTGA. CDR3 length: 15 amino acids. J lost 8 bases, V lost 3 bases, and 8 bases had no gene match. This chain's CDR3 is CASSFGGGASDEQFF. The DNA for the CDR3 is TGTGCCAGCAGCTTCGGCGGGGGGGCCTCGGATGAGCAGTTCTTC.

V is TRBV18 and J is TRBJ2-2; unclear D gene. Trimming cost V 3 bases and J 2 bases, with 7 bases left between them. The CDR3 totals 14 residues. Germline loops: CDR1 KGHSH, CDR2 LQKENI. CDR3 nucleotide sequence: TGTGCCAGCTCACCGGAGCCAAACACCGGGGAGCTGTTTTTT. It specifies CASSPEPNTGELFF.

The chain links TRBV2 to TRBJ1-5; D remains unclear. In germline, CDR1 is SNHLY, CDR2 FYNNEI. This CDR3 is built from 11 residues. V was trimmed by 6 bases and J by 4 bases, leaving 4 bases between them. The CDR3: CASSINQPQHF. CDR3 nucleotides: TGTGCCAGCAGCATAAATCAGCCCCAGCATTTT.

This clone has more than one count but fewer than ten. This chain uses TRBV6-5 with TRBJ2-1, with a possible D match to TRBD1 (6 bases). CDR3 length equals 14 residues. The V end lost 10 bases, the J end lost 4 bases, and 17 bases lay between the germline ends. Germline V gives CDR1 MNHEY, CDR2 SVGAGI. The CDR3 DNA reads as TGTGCCACCTTCCCGACGGGACATTACAATGAGCAGTTCTTC. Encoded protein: CATFPTGHYNEQFF.

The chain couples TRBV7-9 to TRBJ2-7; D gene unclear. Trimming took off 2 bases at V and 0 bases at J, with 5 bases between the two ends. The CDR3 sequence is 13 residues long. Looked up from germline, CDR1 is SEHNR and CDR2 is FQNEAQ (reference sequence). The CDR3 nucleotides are TGTGCCAGCAGCTTACAGGTCTCCTACGAGCAGTACTTC. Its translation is CASSLQVSYEQYF.

CDR3 nucleotides: TGTGCCAGCTCACCAATCGCGGGAAGAGATACGCAGTATTTT. Protein: CASSPIAGRDTQYF. The V call is TRBV18, the J call TRBJ2-3; the D gene is possibly TRBD2 (6 bases). The CDR3 contains 14 residues. Germline lookup yields CDR1 KGHSH and CDR2 LQKENI. V was pared by 2 bases and J by 5 bases, with 11 bases between.

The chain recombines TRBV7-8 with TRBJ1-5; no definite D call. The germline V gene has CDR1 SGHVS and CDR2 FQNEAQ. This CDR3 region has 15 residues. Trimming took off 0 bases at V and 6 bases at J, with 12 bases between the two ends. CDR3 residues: CASSLAPAGIQPQHF. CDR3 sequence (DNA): TGTGCCAGCAGCTTAGCGCCGGCTGGGATTCAGCCCCAGCATTTT.

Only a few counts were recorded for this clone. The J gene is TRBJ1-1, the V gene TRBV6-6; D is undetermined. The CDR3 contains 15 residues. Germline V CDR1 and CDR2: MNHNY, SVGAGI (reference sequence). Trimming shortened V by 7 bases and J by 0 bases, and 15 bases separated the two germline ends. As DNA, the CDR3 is TGTGCCAGCACCAGCGAATGGGCAGTGAACACTGAAGCTTTCTTT. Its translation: CASTSEWAVNTEAFF.

As DNA, the CDR3 is TGTGCCAGCAGCCCGAGCTTCGGGGGGGCCACAGATACGCAGTATTTT. It encodes CASSPSFGGATDTQYF. The genes are TRBV11-2 and TRBJ2-3; 8 bases agree with TRBD2. The CDR3 runs 16 residues. The germline V gene has CDR1 SGHAT and CDR2 FQNNGV. V lost 5 bases, J lost 2 bases, and 9 bases stayed unmatched.

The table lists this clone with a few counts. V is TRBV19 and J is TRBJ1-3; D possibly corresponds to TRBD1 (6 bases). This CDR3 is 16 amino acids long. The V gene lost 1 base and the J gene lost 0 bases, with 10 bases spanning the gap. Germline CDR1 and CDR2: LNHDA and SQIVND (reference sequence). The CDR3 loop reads CASSIGGTHSGNTIYF. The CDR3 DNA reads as TGTGCCAGTAGTATAGGGGGGACACACTCTGGAAACACCATATATTTT.

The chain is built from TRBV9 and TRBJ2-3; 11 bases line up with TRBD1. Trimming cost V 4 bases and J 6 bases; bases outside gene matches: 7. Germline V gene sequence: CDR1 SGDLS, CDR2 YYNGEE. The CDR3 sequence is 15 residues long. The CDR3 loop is CASSYGQGAGDTQYF. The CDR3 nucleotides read TGTGCCAGCAGCTACGGACAGGGGGCAGGTGATACGCAGTATTTT.

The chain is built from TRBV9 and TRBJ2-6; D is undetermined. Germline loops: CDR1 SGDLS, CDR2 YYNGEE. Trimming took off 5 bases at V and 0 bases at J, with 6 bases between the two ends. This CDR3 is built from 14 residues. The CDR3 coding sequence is TGTGCCAGCAGGGGGTACTCTGGGGCCAACGTCCTGACTTTC. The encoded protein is CASRGYSGANVLTF.

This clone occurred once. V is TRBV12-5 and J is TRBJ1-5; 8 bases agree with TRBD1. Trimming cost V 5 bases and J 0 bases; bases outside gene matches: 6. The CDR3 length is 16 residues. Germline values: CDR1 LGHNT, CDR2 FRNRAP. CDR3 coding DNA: TGTGCTAGTGGTACGTTGACAGGGGCTAGCAATCAGCCCCAGCATTTT. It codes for CASGTLTGASNQPQHF.

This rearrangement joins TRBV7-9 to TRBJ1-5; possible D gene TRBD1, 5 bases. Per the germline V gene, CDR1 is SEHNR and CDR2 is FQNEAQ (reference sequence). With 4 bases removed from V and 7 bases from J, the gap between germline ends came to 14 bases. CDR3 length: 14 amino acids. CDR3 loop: CASSSPTQVQPQHF. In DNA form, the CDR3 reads TGTGCCAGCAGCTCCCCCACACAGGTCCAGCCCCAGCATTTT. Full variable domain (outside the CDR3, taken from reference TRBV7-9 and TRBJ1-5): DTGVSQNPRHKITKRGQNVTFRCDPISEHNRLYWYRQTLGQGPEFLTYFQNEAQLEKSRLLSDRFSAERPKGSFSTLEIQRTEQGDSAMYLCASSSPTQVQPQHFGDGTRLSIL.

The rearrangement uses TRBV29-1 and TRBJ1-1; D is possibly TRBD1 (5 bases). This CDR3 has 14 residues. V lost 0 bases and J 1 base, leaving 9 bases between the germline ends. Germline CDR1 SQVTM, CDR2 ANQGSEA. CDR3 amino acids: CSVEEGARNTEAFF. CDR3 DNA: TGCAGCGTTGAAGAAGGGGCCCGGAACACTGAAGCTTTCTTT.

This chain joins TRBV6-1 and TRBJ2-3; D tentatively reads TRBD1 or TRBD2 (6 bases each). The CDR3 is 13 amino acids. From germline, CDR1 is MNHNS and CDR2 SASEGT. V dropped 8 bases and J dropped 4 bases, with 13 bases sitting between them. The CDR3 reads CASLRGVPDTQYF. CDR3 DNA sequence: TGTGCCAGCTTAAGGGGGGTGCCAGATACGCAGTATTTT.

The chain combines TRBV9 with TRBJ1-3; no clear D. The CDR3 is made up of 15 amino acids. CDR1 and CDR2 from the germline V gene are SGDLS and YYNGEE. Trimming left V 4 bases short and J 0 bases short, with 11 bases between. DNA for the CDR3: TGTGCCAGCAGCAACCGACACGACTCTGGAAACACCATATATTTT. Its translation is CASSNRHDSGNTIYF.

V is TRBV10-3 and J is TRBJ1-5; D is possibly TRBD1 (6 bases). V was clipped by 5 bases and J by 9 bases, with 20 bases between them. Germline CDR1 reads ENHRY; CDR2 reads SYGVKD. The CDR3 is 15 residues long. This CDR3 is CAISIGQGTESPQHF. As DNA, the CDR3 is TGTGCCATCAGTATCGGCCAGGGGACGGAGTCGCCCCAGCATTTT.

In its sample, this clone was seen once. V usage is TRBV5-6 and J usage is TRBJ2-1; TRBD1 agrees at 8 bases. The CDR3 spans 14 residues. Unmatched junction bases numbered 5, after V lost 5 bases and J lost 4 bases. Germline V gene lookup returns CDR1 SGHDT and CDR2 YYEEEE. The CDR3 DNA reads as TGTGCCAGCAGTACCGGGACAGGTTACAATGAGCAGTTCTTC. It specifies CASSTGTGYNEQFF.

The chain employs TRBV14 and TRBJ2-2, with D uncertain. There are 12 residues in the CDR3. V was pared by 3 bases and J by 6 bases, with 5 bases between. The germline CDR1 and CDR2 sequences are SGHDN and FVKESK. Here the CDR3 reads CASSHPAGELFF. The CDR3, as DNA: TGTGCCAGCAGCCACCCCGCCGGGGAGCTGTTTTTT.

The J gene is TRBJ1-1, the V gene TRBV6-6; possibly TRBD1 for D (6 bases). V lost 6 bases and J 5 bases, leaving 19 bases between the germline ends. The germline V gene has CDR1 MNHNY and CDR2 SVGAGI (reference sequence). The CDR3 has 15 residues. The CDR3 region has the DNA TGTGCCAGCAGACCCCCAGGGGTTACAGGAACTGAAGCTTTCTTT. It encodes CASRPPGVTGTEAFF.